This T cell receptor beta chain is drawn from a study of blood T cell repertoires in COVID-19. Turning to the study itself: Samples representing acute and convalescent COVID-19 were sourced from the United States, Italy and Spain. T cells, B-cell-depleted T cells, or PBMCs provided the cDNA or gDNA that served as material.

Per the authors' pipeline: Reference gene primer amplification gave nucleated cell count estimates. The assay was immunoSEQ multiplex PCR, and TCRdb's table has in-frame clones only and misses some. V, J and clone size reflect that table, while D and trimming were determined from the DNA. The profile shows approximately 180,000 clones, around 85% of them singletons. The V and J ends lost 4 bases and 1 base respectively, with 15 bases between them. CDR1 LGHDT and CDR2 YNNKEL come from the germline V gene (reference sequence). The CDR3 spans 16 residues. Sequencing used peripheral blood. The receptor was isolated from a man aged 55-75 years with acute or convalescent COVID-19. The chain carries TRBV3-1 (or the pseudogene TRBV3-2) and TRBJ2-3, with D possibly TRBD1 on 5 matching bases. The CDR3 DNA reads TGTGCCAGCAGCCTGGGGCCCACCAAGGGCACAGATACGCAGTATTTT. This codes for CASSLGPTKGTDTQYF.